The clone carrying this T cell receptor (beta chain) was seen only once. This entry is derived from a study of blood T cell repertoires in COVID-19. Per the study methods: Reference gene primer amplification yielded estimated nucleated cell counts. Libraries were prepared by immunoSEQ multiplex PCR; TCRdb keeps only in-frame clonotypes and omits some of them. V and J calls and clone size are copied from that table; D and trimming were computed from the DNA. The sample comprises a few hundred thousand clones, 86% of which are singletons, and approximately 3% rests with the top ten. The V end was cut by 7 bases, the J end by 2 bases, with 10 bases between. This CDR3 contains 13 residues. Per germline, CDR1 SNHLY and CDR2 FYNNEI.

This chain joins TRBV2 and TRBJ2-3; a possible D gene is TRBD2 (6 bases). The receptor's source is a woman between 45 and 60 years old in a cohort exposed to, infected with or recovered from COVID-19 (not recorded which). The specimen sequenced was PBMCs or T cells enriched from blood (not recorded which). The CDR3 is CASIRGITDTQYF. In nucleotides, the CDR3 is TGTGCCAGCATCCGGGGGATCACAGATACGCAGTATTTT.